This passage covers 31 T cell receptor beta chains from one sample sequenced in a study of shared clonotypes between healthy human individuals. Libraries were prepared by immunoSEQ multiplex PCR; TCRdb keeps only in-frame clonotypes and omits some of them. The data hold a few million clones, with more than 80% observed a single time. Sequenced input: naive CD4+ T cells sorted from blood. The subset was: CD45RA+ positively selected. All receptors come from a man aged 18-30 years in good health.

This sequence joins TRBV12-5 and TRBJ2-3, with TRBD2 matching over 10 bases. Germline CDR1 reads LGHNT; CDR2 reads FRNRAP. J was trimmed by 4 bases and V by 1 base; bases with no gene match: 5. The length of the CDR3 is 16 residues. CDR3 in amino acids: CASGLGGLAFADTQYF. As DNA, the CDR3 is TGTGCTAGTGGTTTGGGGGGACTAGCGTTCGCAGATACGCAGTATTTT.

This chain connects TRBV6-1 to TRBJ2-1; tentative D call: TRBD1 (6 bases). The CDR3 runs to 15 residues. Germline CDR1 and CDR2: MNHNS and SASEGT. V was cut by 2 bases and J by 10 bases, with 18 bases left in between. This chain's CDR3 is CASSETGLRLGEQFF. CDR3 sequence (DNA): TGTGCCAGCAGTGAAACAGGGTTACGGTTAGGAGAGCAGTTCTTC.

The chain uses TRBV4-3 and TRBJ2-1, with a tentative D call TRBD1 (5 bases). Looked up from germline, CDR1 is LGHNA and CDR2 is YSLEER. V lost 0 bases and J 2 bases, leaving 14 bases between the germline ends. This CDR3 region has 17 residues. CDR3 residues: CASSQEPQGNPYNEQFF. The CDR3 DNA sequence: TGCGCCAGCAGCCAAGAACCGCAGGGTAACCCCTACAATGAGCAGTTCTTC.

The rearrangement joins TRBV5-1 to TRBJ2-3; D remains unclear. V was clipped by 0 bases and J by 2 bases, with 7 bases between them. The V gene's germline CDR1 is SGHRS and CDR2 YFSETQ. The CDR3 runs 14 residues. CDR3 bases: TGCGCCAGCAGCTTGGTTTACTTCACAGATACGCAGTATTTT. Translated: CASSLVYFTDTQYF.

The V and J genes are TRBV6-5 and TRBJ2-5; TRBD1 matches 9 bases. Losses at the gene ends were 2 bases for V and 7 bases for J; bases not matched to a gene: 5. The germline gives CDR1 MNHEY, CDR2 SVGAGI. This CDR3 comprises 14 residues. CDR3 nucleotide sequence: TGTGCCAGCAGTTACCGGACAGGGGCTCGGACCCAGTACTTC. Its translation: CASSYRTGARTQYF.

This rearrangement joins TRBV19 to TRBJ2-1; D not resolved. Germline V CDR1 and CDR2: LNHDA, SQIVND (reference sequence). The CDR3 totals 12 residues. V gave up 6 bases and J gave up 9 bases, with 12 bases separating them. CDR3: CASRENVGEQFF. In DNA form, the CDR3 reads TGTGCCAGTAGGGAGAATGTGGGTGAGCAGTTCTTC. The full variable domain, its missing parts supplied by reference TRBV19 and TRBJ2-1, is DGGITQSPKYLFRKEGQNVTLSCEQNLNHDAMYWYRQDPGQGLRLIYYSQIVNDFQKGDIAEGYSVSREKKESFPLTVTSAQKNPTAFYLCASRENVGEQFFGPGTRLTVL.

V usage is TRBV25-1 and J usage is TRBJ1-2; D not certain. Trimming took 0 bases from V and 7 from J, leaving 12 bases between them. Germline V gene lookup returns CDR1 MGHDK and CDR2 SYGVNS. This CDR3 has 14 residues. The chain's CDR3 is CASSEYRTVGGYTF. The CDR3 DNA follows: TGTGCCAGCAGTGAATATAGGACCGTGGGTGGCTACACCTTC.

The CDR3: CSVVWAGGIDTQYF. The CDR3 DNA reads as TGCAGCGTCGTCTGGGCGGGAGGCATAGATACGCAGTATTTT. The chain uses TRBV29-1 and TRBJ2-3; 8 bases are shared with TRBD2. The CDR3 covers 14 residues. Germline loops: CDR1 SQVTM, CDR2 ANQGSEA. V dropped 6 bases and J dropped 5; count of bases not matched to a gene: 10.

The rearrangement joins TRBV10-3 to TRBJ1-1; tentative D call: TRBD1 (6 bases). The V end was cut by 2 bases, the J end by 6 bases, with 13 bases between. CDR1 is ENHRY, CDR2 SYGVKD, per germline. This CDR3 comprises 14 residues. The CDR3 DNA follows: TGTGCCATCAGTGAGGCGGCAGGGGAATCTGAAGCTTTCTTT. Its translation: CAISEAAGESEAFF.

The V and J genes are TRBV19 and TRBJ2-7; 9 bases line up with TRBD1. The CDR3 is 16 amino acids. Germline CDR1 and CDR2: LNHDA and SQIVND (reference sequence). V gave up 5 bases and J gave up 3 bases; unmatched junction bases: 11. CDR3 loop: CASSPGQGSSLYEQYF. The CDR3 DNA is TGTGCCAGTAGTCCGGGACAGGGTTCCAGCCTCTACGAGCAGTACTTC.

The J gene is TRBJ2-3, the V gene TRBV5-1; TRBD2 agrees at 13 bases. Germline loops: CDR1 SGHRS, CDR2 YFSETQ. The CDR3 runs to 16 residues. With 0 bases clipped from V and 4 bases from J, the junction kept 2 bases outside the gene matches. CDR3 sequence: CASSLVGTSGADTQYF. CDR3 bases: TGCGCCAGCAGCTTGGTGGGGACTAGCGGGGCAGATACGCAGTATTTT.

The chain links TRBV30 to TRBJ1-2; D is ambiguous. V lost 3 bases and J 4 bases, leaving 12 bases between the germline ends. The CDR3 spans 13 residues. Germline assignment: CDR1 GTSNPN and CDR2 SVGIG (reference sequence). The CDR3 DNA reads TGTGCCTGGAGATGGGGTGACGGCTATGGCTACACCTTC. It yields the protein CAWRWGDGYGYTF. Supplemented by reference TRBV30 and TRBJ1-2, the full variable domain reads SQTIHQWPATLVQPVGSPLSLECTVEGTSNPNLYWYRQAAGRGLQLLFYSVGIGQISSEVPQNLSASRPQDRQFILSSKKLLLSDSGFYLCAWRWGDGYGYTFGSGTRLTVV.

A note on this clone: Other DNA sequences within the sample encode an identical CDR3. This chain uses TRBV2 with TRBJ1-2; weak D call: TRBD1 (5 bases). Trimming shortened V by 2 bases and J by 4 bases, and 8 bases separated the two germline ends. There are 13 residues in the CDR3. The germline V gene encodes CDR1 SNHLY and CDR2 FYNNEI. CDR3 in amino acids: CASSEQGSYGYTF. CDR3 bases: TGTGCCAGCAGTGAACAGGGAAGCTATGGCTACACCTTC.

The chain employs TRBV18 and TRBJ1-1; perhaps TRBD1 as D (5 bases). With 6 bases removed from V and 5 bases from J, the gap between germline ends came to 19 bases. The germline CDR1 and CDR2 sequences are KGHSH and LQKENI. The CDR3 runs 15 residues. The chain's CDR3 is CASSYKVWEGTEAFF. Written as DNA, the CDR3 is TGTGCCAGCTCTTACAAGGTGTGGGAGGGGACTGAAGCTTTCTTT.

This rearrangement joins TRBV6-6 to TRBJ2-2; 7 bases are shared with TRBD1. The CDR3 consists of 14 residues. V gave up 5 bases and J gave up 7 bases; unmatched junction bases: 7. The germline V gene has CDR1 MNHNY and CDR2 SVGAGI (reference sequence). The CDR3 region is CASSRQGWNGELFF. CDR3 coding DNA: TGTGCCAGCAGTAGACAGGGATGGAACGGGGAGCTGTTTTTT.

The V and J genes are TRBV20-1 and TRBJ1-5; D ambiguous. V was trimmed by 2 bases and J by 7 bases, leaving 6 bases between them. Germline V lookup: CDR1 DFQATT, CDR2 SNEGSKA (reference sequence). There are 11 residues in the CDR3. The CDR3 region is CSARIGQPQHF. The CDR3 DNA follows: TGCAGTGCTAGAATTGGGCAGCCCCAGCATTTT.

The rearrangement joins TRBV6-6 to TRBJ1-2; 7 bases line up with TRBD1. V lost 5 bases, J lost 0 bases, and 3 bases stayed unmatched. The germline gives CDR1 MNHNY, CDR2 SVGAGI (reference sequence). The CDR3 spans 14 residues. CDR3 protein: CASSPTGTNYGYTF. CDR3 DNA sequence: TGTGCCAGCAGTCCGACAGGGACTAACTATGGCTACACCTTC.

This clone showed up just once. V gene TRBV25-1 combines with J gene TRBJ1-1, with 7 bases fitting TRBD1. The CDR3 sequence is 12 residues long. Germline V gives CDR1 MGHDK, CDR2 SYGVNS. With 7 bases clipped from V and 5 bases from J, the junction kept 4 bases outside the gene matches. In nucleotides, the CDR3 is TGTGCCAGCAAACGGGACAGAACTGAAGCTTTCTTT. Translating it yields CASKRDRTEAFF.

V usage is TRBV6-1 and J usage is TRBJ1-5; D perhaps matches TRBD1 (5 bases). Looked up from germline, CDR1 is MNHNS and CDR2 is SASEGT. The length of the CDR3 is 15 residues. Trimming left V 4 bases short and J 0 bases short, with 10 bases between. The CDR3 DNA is TGTGCCAGCAGTGGCGGACAAAATAGCAATCAGCCCCAGCATTTT. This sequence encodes CASSGGQNSNQPQHF.

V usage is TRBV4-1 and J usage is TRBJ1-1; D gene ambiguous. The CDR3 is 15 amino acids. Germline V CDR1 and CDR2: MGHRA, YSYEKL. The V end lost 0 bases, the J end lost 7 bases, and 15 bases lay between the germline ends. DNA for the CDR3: TGCGCCAGCAGCCAAGATGCGGACGGTTGGGGTGAAGCTTTCTTT. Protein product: CASSQDADGWGEAFF.

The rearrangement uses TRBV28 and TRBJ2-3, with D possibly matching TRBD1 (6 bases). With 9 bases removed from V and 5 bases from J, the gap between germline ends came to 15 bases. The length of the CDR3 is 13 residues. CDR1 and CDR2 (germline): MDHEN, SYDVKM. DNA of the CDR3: TGTGCCAGTGGCGAGGGACAAGTAGATACGCAGTATTTT. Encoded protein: CASGEGQVDTQYF.

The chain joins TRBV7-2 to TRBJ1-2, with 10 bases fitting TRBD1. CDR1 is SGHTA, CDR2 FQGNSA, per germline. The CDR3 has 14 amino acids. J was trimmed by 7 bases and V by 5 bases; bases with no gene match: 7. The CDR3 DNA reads TGTGCCAGCAGCACGTGGACAGGGGGAGGTGGCTACACCTTC. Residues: CASSTWTGGGGYTF.

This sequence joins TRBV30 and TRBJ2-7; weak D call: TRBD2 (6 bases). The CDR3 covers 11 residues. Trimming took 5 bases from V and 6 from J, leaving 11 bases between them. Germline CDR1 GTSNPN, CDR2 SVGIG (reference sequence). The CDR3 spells CAWGLGGEQYF. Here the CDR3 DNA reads TGTGCCTGGGGCCTCGGGGGCGAGCAGTACTTC.

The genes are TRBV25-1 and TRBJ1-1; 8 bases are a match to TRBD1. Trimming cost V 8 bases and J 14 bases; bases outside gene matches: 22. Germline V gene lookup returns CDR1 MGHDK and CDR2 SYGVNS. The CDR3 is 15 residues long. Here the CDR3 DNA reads TGTGCCAGCCATGGCGACAGGGGAGGAACACTGAACCCCTTCTTT. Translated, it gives CASHGDRGGTLNPFF. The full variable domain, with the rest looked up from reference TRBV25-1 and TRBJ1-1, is EADIYQTPRYLVIGTGKKITLECSQTMGHDKMYWYQQDPGMELHLIHYSYGVNSTEKGDLSSESTVSRIRTEHFPLTLESARPSHTSQYLCASHGDRGGTLNPFFGQGTRLTVV.

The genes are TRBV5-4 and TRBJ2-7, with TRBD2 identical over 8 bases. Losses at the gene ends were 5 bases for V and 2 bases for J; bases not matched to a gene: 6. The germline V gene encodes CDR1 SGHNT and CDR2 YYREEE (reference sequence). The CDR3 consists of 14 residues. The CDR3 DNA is TGTGCCAGCAGTCCCGGGGGGGAGCCCTACGAGCAGTACTTC. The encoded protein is CASSPGGEPYEQYF.

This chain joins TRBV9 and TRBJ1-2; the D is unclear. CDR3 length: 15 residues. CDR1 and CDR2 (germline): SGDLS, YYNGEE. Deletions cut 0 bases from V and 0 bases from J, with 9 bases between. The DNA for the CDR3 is TGTGCCAGCAGCGTAGTTGACGGCCCTAACTATGGCTACACCTTC. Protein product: CASSVVDGPNYGYTF.

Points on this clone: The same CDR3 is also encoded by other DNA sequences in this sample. The CDR3 loop is CASSIEDRGNQPQHF. CDR3 bases: TGTGCCAGTAGTATCGAAGACAGGGGGAATCAGCCCCAGCATTTT. The chain joins TRBV19 to TRBJ1-5; TRBD1 aligns across 9 bases. The CDR3 consists of 15 residues. With V trimmed by 3 bases and J by 4 bases, 4 bases remained unmatched. Germline V gives CDR1 LNHDA, CDR2 SQIVND (reference sequence).

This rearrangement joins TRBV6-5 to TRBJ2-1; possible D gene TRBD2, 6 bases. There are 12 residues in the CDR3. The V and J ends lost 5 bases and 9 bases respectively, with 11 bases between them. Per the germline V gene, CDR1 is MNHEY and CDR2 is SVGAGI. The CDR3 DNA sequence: TGTGCCAGCAGTCGCTCCGGGGGTGAGCAGTTCTTC. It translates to CASSRSGGEQFF.

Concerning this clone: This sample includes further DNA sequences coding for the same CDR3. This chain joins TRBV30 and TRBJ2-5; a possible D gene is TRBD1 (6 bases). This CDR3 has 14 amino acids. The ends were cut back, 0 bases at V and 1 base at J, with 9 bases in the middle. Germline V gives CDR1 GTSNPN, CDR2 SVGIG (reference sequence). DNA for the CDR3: TGTGCCTGGAGTGTACGCAGGGGCCAAGAGACCCAGTACTTC. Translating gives CAWSVRRGQETQYF.

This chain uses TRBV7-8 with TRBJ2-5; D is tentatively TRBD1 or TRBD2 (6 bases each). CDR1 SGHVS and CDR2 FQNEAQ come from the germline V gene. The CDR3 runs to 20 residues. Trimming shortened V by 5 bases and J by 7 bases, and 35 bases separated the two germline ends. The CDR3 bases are TGTGCCAGCAGCCCTGGGGTAGTCGGCGGAGGGGGGCCCCGCTTTGGGACCCAGTACTTC. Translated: CASSPGVVGGGGPRFGTQYF.

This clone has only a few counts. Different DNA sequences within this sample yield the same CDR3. CDR3 in amino acids: CAWSDSNQPQHF. DNA of the CDR3: TGTGCCTGGAGTGACAGCAATCAGCCCCAGCATTTT. This sequence joins TRBV30 and TRBJ1-5; D uncertain. Germline V gene lookup returns CDR1 GTSNPN and CDR2 SVGIG (reference sequence). Trimming shortened V by 1 base and J by 1 base, and 2 bases separated the two germline ends. The CDR3 length is 12 residues.